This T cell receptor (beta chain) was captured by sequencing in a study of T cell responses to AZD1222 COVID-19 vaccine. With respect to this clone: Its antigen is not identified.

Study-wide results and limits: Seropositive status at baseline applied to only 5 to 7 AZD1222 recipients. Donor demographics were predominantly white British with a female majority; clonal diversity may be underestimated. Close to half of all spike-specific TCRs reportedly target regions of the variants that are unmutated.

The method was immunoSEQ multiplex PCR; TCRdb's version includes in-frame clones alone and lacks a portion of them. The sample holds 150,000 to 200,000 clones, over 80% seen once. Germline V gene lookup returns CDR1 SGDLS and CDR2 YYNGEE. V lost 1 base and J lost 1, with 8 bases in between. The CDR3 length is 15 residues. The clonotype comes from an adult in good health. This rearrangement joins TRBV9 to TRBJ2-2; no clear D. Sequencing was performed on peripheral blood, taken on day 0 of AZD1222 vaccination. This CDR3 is CASSVLTVNTGELFF. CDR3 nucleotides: TGTGCCAGCAGCGTACTAACAGTGAACACCGGGGAGCTGTTTTTT.